This TCR beta chain is drawn from a study of blood T cell repertoires in COVID-19. Study as a whole: Samples of COVID-19 (acute and convalescent) were obtained from the United States, Italy and Spain.

Looked up from germline, CDR1 is MDHEN and CDR2 is SYDVKM. This CDR3 region has 15 residues. V shed 7 bases and J 7 bases; nucleotides not matched to a gene: 11. In the original processing: How many nucleated cells were present was estimated from reference gene primer amplification. Repertoires were generated with immunoSEQ multiplex PCR, while TCRdb's copy carries only in-frame clones and drops some. The DNA gave D and trimming, while V, J and clone size come from that table. Of roughly 300,000 clones in the sample, 70% to 90% are singletons; the top ten hold roughly 7.1%. The specimen was peripheral blood. This sequence was found in a woman aged 45-65 years who had recovered from COVID-19. The V gene is TRBV28, the J gene TRBJ1-1, with 11 bases aligning to TRBD1. CDR3 in DNA: TGTGCCAGCACCCACCCGGCCGGGACAGGGGGTGAAGCTTTCTTT. Translated, it gives CASTHPAGTGGEAFF.